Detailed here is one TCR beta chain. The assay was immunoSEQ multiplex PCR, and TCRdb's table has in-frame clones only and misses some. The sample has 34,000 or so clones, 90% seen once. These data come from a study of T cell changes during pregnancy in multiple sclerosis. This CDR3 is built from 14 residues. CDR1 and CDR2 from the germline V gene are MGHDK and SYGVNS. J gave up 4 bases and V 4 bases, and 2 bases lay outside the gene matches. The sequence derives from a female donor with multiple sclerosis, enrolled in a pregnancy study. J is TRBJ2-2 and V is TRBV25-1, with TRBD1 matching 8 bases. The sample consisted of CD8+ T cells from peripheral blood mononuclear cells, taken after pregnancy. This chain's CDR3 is CASSGQGTTGELFF. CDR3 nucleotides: TGTGCCAGCAGTGGACAGGGGACCACCGGGGAGCTGTTTTTT.